These 4 T cell receptor beta chains came from one sample sequenced in a study of cytomegalovirus exposure and HLA in healthy donors. Primers: 60 Vbeta forward and 13 Jbeta reverse. The table came from immunoSEQ multiplex PCR; TCRdb's copy has only in-frame clones and leaves some out. The repertoire has roughly 170,000 clones, around 81% of them found once; the top ten carry over 2%. The sequencing input was PBMCs. These receptors were taken from a woman under 40 in good health and CMV-seronegative.

The V call is TRBV7-9, the J call TRBJ2-7; D remains ambiguous. The germline V gene encodes CDR1 SEHNR and CDR2 FQNEAQ (reference sequence). The V and J ends lost 1 base and 1 base respectively, with 14 bases between them. This CDR3 spans 16 amino acids. The CDR3 coding sequence is TGTGCCAGCAGCTTAGTTGCGGAGAGAGTATCCTACGAGCAGTACTTC. As protein: CASSLVAERVSYEQYF.

The rearrangement links TRBV5-1 to TRBJ1-1; 9 bases map to TRBD1. Germline V gene data show CDR1 as SGHRS and CDR2 as YFSETQ. The V and J ends lost 7 bases and 1 base, in that order; junction bases with no gene match: 5. This CDR3 comprises 14 residues. CDR3: CASALGQGNTEAFF. Here the CDR3 DNA reads TGCGCCAGCGCCCTGGGACAGGGGAACACTGAAGCTTTCTTT.

The rearrangement joins TRBV14 to TRBJ2-5; 8 nucleotides align to TRBD1. Germline V gene lookup returns CDR1 SGHDN and CDR2 FVKESK. The CDR3 covers 14 residues. The junction had 8 bases not matched to a gene; V was cut back by 4 bases and J by 7 bases. The CDR3 reads CASSPTGVEGTQYF. The CDR3 region has the DNA TGTGCCAGCAGCCCGACAGGGGTCGAAGGGACCCAGTACTTC.

This clone was recorded a few times. The chain is built from TRBV5-4 and TRBJ2-2; 7 nucleotides align to TRBD1. Germline CDR1 SGHNT, CDR2 YYREEE (reference sequence). The ends lost 5 bases at V and 7 bases at J; junction bases unmatched: 5. The CDR3 is made up of 13 amino acids. The CDR3 is CASRTGYVGELFF. CDR3 bases: TGTGCCAGCAGGACAGGGTACGTCGGGGAGCTGTTTTTT.